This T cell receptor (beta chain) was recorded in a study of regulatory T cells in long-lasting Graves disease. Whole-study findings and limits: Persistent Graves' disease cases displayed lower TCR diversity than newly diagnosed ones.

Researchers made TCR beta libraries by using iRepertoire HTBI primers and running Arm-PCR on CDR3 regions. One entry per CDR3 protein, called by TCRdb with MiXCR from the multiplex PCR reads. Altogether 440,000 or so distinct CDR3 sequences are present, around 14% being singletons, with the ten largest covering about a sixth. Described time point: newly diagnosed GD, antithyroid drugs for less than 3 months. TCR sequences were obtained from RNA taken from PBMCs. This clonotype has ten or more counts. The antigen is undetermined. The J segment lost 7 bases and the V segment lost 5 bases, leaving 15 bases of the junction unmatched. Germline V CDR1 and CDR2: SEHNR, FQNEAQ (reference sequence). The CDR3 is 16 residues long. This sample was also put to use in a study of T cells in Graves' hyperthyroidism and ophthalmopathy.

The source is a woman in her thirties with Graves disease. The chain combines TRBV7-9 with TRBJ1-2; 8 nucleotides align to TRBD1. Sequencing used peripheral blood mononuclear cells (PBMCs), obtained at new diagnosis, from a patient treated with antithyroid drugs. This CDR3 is CASSHELTDRVSGYTF. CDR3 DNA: TGTGCCAGCAGCCACGAATTAACGGACAGGGTATCTGGCTACACCTTC.